The 4 T cell receptor beta chains below were found in one sample sequenced in a study of T-cell reconstitution after alpha-beta-depleted transplantation in children. For TCRbeta, the library was prepared with unique molecular identifiers. TCRdb reprocessed the PCR reads with MiXCR, giving one entry per CDR3 protein. The sample lists 200,000 to 250,000 distinct CDR3 sequences, about a tenth occurring once. Sample: PBMCs, taken before TCRalphabeta/CD19-depleted stem cell transplant. The source of these receptors is a child younger than two with acute myeloid leukemia, due to receive a stem cell transplant.

This clonotype was counted at least ten times. V and J are TRBV12-3 or TRBV12-4 and TRBJ2-6, with D uncertain. Trimming removed 3 bases from V and 0 bases from J, with 3 bases in between. CDR3 length: 14 residues. The CDR3 sequence: CASSFGSGANVLTF. As DNA, the CDR3 is TGTGCCAGCAGTTTTGGCTCTGGGGCCAACGTCCTGACTTTC.

The sample holds many counts of this clonotype. This chain joins TRBV20-1 and TRBJ2-5; TRBD2 agrees at 9 bases. CDR1 is DFQATT, CDR2 SNEGSKA, per germline (reference sequence). The J segment lost 6 bases and the V segment lost 3 bases, leaving 2 bases of the junction unmatched. The length of the CDR3 is 12 residues. CDR3 amino acids: CSASLAGQTQYF. Here the CDR3 DNA reads TGCAGTGCTAGTCTAGCGGGACAGACCCAGTACTTC.

The DNA for the CDR3 is TGTGCCCGCACGGGACAGATCTTTAGCTCCTACGAGCAGTACTTC. Translating gives CARTGQIFSSYEQYF. The V and J genes are TRBV19 and TRBJ2-7; 7 bases are shared with TRBD1. The CDR3 consists of 15 residues. Looked up from germline, CDR1 is LNHDA and CDR2 is SQIVND (reference sequence). Unmatched junction bases numbered 13, after V lost 11 bases and J lost 0 bases.

The chain joins TRBV12-3 or TRBV12-4 to TRBJ2-1; 7 bases are shared with TRBD2. V lost 6 bases to trimming and J lost 12 bases; unmatched junction nucleotides: 20. This CDR3 has 16 amino acids. The CDR3 protein is CASSPLSAGDLHGQFF. CDR3 coding DNA: TGTGCCAGCAGCCCACTTTCCGCGGGAGACCTCCATGGGCAGTTCTTC.